This TCR beta chain emerged from a study of blood T cell repertoires in COVID-19. Background on the study: Acute-phase and convalescent COVID-19 samples originated in the United States, Italy and Spain. Sources were T cells, B-cell-depleted T cells, or PBMCs; the material itself was cDNA or gDNA.

Under the authors' procedure: Amplification with reference gene primers provided the estimates of nucleated cell counts. Assay: immunoSEQ multiplex PCR; the TCRdb copy retains only in-frame clones and omits some. For V, J and clone size, that table is used; D and trimming come from the DNA. The table records about 140,000 clones, over 80% of them present only once. The trim removed 6 bases at V and 8 bases at J, leaving 13 bases unmatched. CDR3 length: 15 amino acids. Per germline, CDR1 SNHLY and CDR2 FYNNEI. Material: peripheral blood. This sequence was found in a woman of 80 years or more with acute or convalescent COVID-19. This sequence joins TRBV2 and TRBJ1-2; 9 bases align to TRBD1. CDR3 sequence (DNA): TGTGCCAGCAGCAGCAATACAGGGGGCGCGTCCGGCTACACCTTC. It is translated as CASSSNTGGASGYTF.